This passage covers 23 T cell receptor beta chains from one sample sequenced in a study of blood T cell repertoires in COVID-19. This table comes from immunoSEQ multiplex PCR, and its TCRdb copy is limited to in-frame clones, with some not included. The sample has around 350,000 clones; around 90% are singletons. Sequencing was carried out using peripheral blood. These receptor sequences come from a human donor in a cohort sampled during active COVID-19.

The rearrangement uses TRBV6-5 and TRBJ2-7; 8 nucleotides agree with TRBD1. This CDR3 is 13 amino acids long. Germline V CDR1 and CDR2: MNHEY, SVGAGI. V shed 8 bases and J 2 bases; nucleotides not matched to a gene: 5. The CDR3 loop is CASARQGTYEQYF. The CDR3 DNA reads TGTGCCAGCGCGAGACAGGGGACCTACGAGCAGTACTTC.

This sequence joins TRBV11-2 and TRBJ2-1; 9 bases map to TRBD2. The CDR3 is made up of 15 amino acids. Germline loops: CDR1 SGHAT, CDR2 FQNNGV. The V segment lost 0 bases and the J segment 7 bases; nucleotides outside the gene matches: 4. For the CDR3, the DNA is TGTGCCAGCAGCTTAGAATTAGCGGGAGATAATGAGCAGTTCTTC. Its translation: CASSLELAGDNEQFF.

CDR3 residues: CASSPRTKGLAVDEQFF. CDR3 DNA: TGTGCCAGCAGCCCAAGGACGAAGGGACTAGCGGTCGATGAGCAGTTCTTC. The rearrangement joins TRBV11-2 to TRBJ2-1; the match to TRBD2 covers 11 bases. The ends lost 5 bases at V and 8 bases at J; junction bases unmatched: 14. Germline CDR1 and CDR2: SGHAT and FQNNGV. The CDR3 spans 17 residues.

Only one count was recorded for this clone. The chain is built from TRBV18 and TRBJ2-1, with 8 bases lining up with TRBD2. Germline V gene lookup returns CDR1 KGHSH and CDR2 LQKENI. The V segment lost 1 base and the J segment 12 bases; nucleotides outside the gene matches: 17. This CDR3 spans 17 amino acids. The CDR3, as DNA: TGTGCCAGCTCACCACGTTTTACTAGCGGAACCACGATTGTGCAGTTCTTC. Its protein is CASSPRFTSGTTIVQFF.

The rearrangement links TRBV28 to TRBJ2-7, with D hard to call. The CDR3 spans 13 residues. Trimming pared 6 bases from V and 1 base from J, leaving 10 bases between. Germline assignment: CDR1 MDHEN and CDR2 SYDVKM. CDR3 sequence reads: CASRTTDSYEQYF. In nucleotides, the CDR3 is TGTGCCAGCAGGACCACAGATTCCTACGAGCAGTACTTC.

The chain's CDR3 is CASSPPSPGQGYYEQYF. CDR3 DNA sequence: TGTGCCAGCAGCCCACCCTCCCCGGGACAGGGCTACTACGAGCAGTACTTC. The chain joins TRBV3-1 (or the pseudogene TRBV3-2) to TRBJ2-7; 9 nucleotides match TRBD1. Germline lookup yields CDR1 LGHDT and CDR2 YNNKEL (reference sequence). The CDR3 runs 17 residues. Losses at the gene ends were 4 bases for V and 3 bases for J; bases not matched to a gene: 13.

This clone has just one count. V gene TRBV4-1 combines with J gene TRBJ2-2; perhaps TRBD2 as D (5 bases). With 3 bases removed from V and 5 bases from J, the gap between germline ends came to 10 bases. The CDR3 is made up of 14 amino acids. CDR1 is MGHRA, CDR2 YSYEKL, per germline. The CDR3 DNA follows: TGCGCCAGCAGCCAGCGAGGGCCGACCGGGGAGCTGTTTTTT. This sequence encodes CASSQRGPTGELFF.

The rearrangement uses TRBV25-1 and TRBJ2-1, with 8 bases that match TRBD2. Germline CDR1 is MGHDK and CDR2 is SYGVNS. V trimming: 1 base; J trimming: 6 bases; junction bases outside the gene matches: 8. The CDR3 covers 16 residues. The CDR3: CASSESAGVWSNEQFF. CDR3 DNA sequence: TGTGCCAGCAGTGAATCAGCGGGAGTTTGGAGCAATGAGCAGTTCTTC.

This chain connects TRBV7-9 to TRBJ1-3, with 8 bases identical to TRBD1. V shed 0 bases and J 8 bases; nucleotides not matched to a gene: 6. Germline CDR1 reads SEHNR; CDR2 reads FQNEAQ (reference sequence). This CDR3 has 15 residues. The CDR3 sequence is CASSLATGTGDTIYF. The CDR3 bases are TGTGCCAGCAGCTTAGCAACCGGGACAGGCGACACCATATATTTT.

This chain uses TRBV6-5 with TRBJ2-2; a weak D match, TRBD1 (6 bases). Germline CDR1 reads MNHEY; CDR2 reads SVGAGI. V was shortened by 8 bases and J by 3 bases, with 10 bases between the two germline ends. This CDR3 spans 13 amino acids. CDR3 protein: CASGQRHTGELFF. Here the CDR3 DNA reads TGTGCCAGCGGACAGCGGCACACCGGGGAGCTGTTTTTT.

This clone has only one observation. The chain uses TRBV10-3 and TRBJ2-7, with D possibly TRBD2 on 5 matching bases. The CDR3 length is 15 residues. Germline CDR1 reads ENHRY; CDR2 reads SYGVKD. V shed 5 bases and J shed 2 bases, with 16 bases lying between them. The CDR3: CAISPGGPTAYEQYF. CDR3 nucleotides: TGTGCCATCAGTCCCGGAGGTCCTACCGCCTACGAGCAGTACTTC.

The genes are TRBV5-4 and TRBJ2-1; the match to TRBD2 covers 8 bases. Germline V gives CDR1 SGHNT, CDR2 YYREEE (reference sequence). This CDR3 is built from 14 residues. Trimming took 0 bases from V and 8 from J; bases not matched to a gene: 4. CDR3 loop: CASSLDPGGHEQFF. Written as DNA, the CDR3 is TGTGCCAGCAGCTTGGACCCGGGGGGGCATGAGCAGTTCTTC.

This clone was counted between two and nine times. The J gene is TRBJ1-1, the V gene TRBV4-1; D gene uncertain. V was pared by 2 bases and J by 0 bases, with 7 bases between. The length of the CDR3 is 14 residues. From germline, CDR1 is MGHRA and CDR2 YSYEKL. The CDR3 DNA follows: TGCGCCAGCAGCCAATTAGCCATGAACACTGAAGCTTTCTTT. Protein product: CASSQLAMNTEAFF.

The CDR3 here is CASSSHRGWENTEAFF. The CDR3 nucleotides are TGTGCCAGCAGCTCGCACAGGGGTTGGGAGAACACTGAAGCTTTCTTT. The rearrangement uses TRBV7-2 and TRBJ1-1, with TRBD1 identical over 7 bases. Germline CDR1 reads SGHTA; CDR2 reads FQGNSA. The CDR3 runs to 16 residues. J was trimmed by 1 base and V by 4 bases; bases with no gene match: 9.

This clone was seen only a few times. The chain has TRBV3-1 (or the pseudogene TRBV3-2) and TRBJ2-3; tentatively, D is TRBD2 (6 bases). V was trimmed by 1 base and J by 6 bases, leaving 14 bases between them. Germline values: CDR1 LGHDT, CDR2 YNNKEL (reference sequence). The CDR3 totals 15 residues. The CDR3 loop is CASSQGKLALDTQYF. Written as DNA, the CDR3 is TGTGCCAGCAGCCAAGGGAAACTAGCTCTGGATACGCAGTATTTT.

This sequence joins TRBV7-2 and TRBJ2-2; 7 positions agree with TRBD2. V shed 3 bases and J 2 bases; nucleotides not matched to a gene: 9. Germline V lookup: CDR1 SGHTA, CDR2 FQGNSA. The CDR3 is 17 residues long. Here the CDR3 reads CASSLIPSGVNTGELFF. CDR3 in DNA: TGTGCCAGCAGCTTGATCCCGAGCGGGGTTAACACCGGGGAGCTGTTTTTT.

The chain employs TRBV3-1 (or the pseudogene TRBV3-2) and TRBJ2-7; D is possibly TRBD2 (6 bases). Germline V CDR1 and CDR2: LGHDT, YNNKEL (reference sequence). The V end was cut by 3 bases, the J end by 2 bases, with 17 bases between. This CDR3 has 16 residues. In DNA form, the CDR3 reads TGTGCCAGCAGCCAGGCCGGGAGCTCCCTTACCTACGAGCAGTACTTC. Translated: CASSQAGSSLTYEQYF.

The genes are TRBV2 and TRBJ1-5; 7 bases map to TRBD1. V was pared by 6 bases and J by 4 bases, with 18 bases of the junction left unmatched. The germline CDR1 and CDR2 sequences are SNHLY and FYNNEI. The CDR3 runs 18 residues. The CDR3 nucleotides are TGTGCCAGCAGGAGGATGTTGCGGGGCACAGGGGAAAATCAGCCCCAGCATTTT. The encoded protein is CASRRMLRGTGENQPQHF.

This chain links TRBV6-5 with TRBJ2-3; TRBD2 matches 11 bases. V lost 2 bases, J lost 4 bases, and 5 bases stayed unmatched. The CDR3 is 16 residues long. Germline CDR1 MNHEY, CDR2 SVGAGI. CDR3 loop: CASSYRVAGGPDTQYF. In DNA form, the CDR3 reads TGTGCCAGCAGTTACCGGGTAGCGGGGGGGCCAGATACGCAGTATTTT.

This chain's CDR3 is CSVVRQGRTYEQYF. CDR3 bases: TGCAGCGTTGTAAGGCAGGGGCGAACCTACGAGCAGTACTTC. The chain carries TRBV29-1 and TRBJ2-7; D might be TRBD1 (6 bases). This CDR3 has 14 residues. Trimming left V 4 bases short and J 2 bases short, with 15 bases between. Germline V gene data show CDR1 as SQVTM and CDR2 as ANQGSEA.

The chain has TRBV2 and TRBJ2-3, with D maybe TRBD1 (5 bases). The germline V gene encodes CDR1 SNHLY and CDR2 FYNNEI. Deletions cut 6 bases from V and 0 bases from J, with 16 bases between. The CDR3 is 16 amino acids. CDR3 sequence reads: CASSVFGGQSTDTQYF. CDR3 nucleotides: TGTGCCAGCAGCGTATTCGGCGGACAAAGCACAGATACGCAGTATTTT.

This chain links TRBV11-2 with TRBJ2-1; D is possibly TRBD1 (5 bases). Looked up from germline, CDR1 is SGHAT and CDR2 is FQNNGV. Trimming cost V 6 bases and J 8 bases, with 20 bases left between them. The CDR3 has 15 residues. CDR3 loop: CASSYEVTGKDEQFF. In DNA form, the CDR3 reads TGTGCCAGCAGTTACGAGGTAACAGGTAAAGATGAGCAGTTCTTC.

This clone has just a few counts. This chain links TRBV19 with TRBJ1-2; 10 bases agree with TRBD1. The CDR3 contains 14 residues. The V and J ends lost 5 bases and 8 bases, in that order; junction bases with no gene match: 8. From germline, CDR1 is LNHDA and CDR2 SQIVND (reference sequence). CDR3 nucleotides: TGTGCCAGTAGTGCCCGGGACAGGGGAGCGGGCTACACCTTC. It translates to CASSARDRGAGYTF.